Listed here are 27 T cell receptor beta chains from one sample, sequenced in a study of shared clonotypes between healthy human individuals. Generated by immunoSEQ multiplex PCR, the TCRdb table keeps only in-frame clones and is missing some. The sample includes 1,500,000 or so clones, 98% to 99% of them seen just once. The sample comprised naive CD4+ T cells sorted from blood. Subset indicated: CD45RA+ positively selected. Source of these receptors: a young man in good health.

The chain is built from TRBV10-1 and TRBJ2-7; D might be TRBD2 (6 bases). Germline CDR1 WNHNN, CDR2 SYGVQD (reference sequence). V gave up 2 bases and J gave up 2 bases, with 10 bases separating them. The CDR3 consists of 14 residues. CDR3 in DNA: TGCGCCAGCAGTGAGGGAGGGATACCCTACGAGCAGTACTTC. Translating it yields CASSEGGIPYEQYF.

The chain joins TRBV18 to TRBJ1-5, with D possibly TRBD1 on 6 matching bases. Germline CDR1 reads KGHSH; CDR2 reads LQKENI. CDR3 size: 16 residues. V shed 5 bases and J shed 0 bases, with 14 bases lying between them. CDR3 in amino acids: CASSIGQTNSNQPQHF. The CDR3, as DNA: TGTGCCAGCTCAATCGGACAGACGAATAGCAATCAGCCCCAGCATTTT.

The CDR3 is CASSLSSRGRYEQYF. Written as DNA, the CDR3 is TGTGCCAGCAGTTTATCCTCTCGGGGTCGGTACGAGCAGTACTTC. This rearrangement joins TRBV27 to TRBJ2-7, with D possibly TRBD2 on 5 matching bases. CDR1 is MNHEY and CDR2 is SMNVEV in the germline V gene (reference sequence). CDR3 size: 15 residues. V gave up 0 bases and J gave up 4 bases, with 13 bases separating them.

The genes are TRBV4-1 and TRBJ2-5, with D perhaps being TRBD1 or TRBD2 (5 bases each). V dropped 4 bases and J dropped 7 bases, with 22 bases sitting between them. The CDR3 contains 16 residues. Per the germline V gene, CDR1 is MGHRA and CDR2 is YSYEKL. CDR3 amino acids: CASSPRFGAGAGTQYF. As DNA, the CDR3 is TGCGCCAGCAGCCCACGATTTGGGGCCGGCGCGGGGACCCAGTACTTC.

The chain combines TRBV18 with TRBJ2-1; 7 nucleotides match TRBD2. The CDR3 extends over 14 amino acids. Germline loops: CDR1 KGHSH, CDR2 LQKENI. J lost 5 bases, V lost 6 bases, and 7 bases had no gene match. DNA of the CDR3: TGTGCCAGCTCGCGGACTAGTCAGGACAATGAGCAGTTCTTC. Encoded protein: CASSRTSQDNEQFF.

This chain uses TRBV28 with TRBJ1-5; TRBD1 matches at 8 bases. V was clipped by 7 bases and J by 6 bases; unmatched bases: 8. Germline V gene data show CDR1 as MDHEN and CDR2 as SYDVKM. This CDR3 contains 14 residues. The CDR3 DNA reads TGTGCCAGCATTACCGACAGGGGAGCTCAGCCCCAGCATTTT. It translates to CASITDRGAQPQHF.

A note on this clone: In the same sample, other DNA sequences code for this CDR3. The V call is TRBV5-1, the J call TRBJ1-2; perhaps TRBD1 as D (6 bases). Germline values: CDR1 SGHRS, CDR2 YFSETQ. CDR3 length equals 13 residues. The V end was cut by 4 bases, the J end by 4 bases, with 11 bases between. The CDR3: CASSGGQSYGYTF. CDR3 coding DNA: TGCGCCAGCAGCGGCGGACAGAGCTATGGCTACACCTTC.

In this sample, this clone turned up once. The gene calls are TRBV28 and TRBJ2-7; perhaps TRBD2 as D (5 bases). This CDR3 is built from 16 residues. Trimming shortened V by 3 bases and J by 2 bases, and 17 bases separated the two germline ends. Germline CDR1 reads MDHEN; CDR2 reads SYDVKM. The CDR3 nucleotides read TGTGCCAGCAGTTTCGGACTGCCGACGTTGACCTACGAGCAGTACTTC. Protein: CASSFGLPTLTYEQYF.

This clone has only one observation. Other nucleotide sequences in the sample specify the same CDR3. The chain couples TRBV9 to TRBJ2-3; D perhaps matches TRBD2 (5 bases). Germline CDR1 and CDR2: SGDLS and YYNGEE. With 0 bases removed from V and 2 bases from J, the gap between germline ends came to 13 bases. This CDR3 is built from 16 residues. The CDR3 DNA sequence: TGTGCCAGCAGCGTAGGATCGAGCGGAGCCACAGATACGCAGTATTTT. Its translation: CASSVGSSGATDTQYF. The variable domain in full, completed from reference TRBV9 and TRBJ2-3, reads DSGVTQTPKHLITATGQRVTLRCSPRSGDLSVYWYQQSLDQGLQFLIQYYNGEERAKGNILERFSAQQFPDLHSELNLSSLELGDSALYFCASSVGSSGATDTQYFGPGTRLTVL.

A word on this clone: In the same sample, other DNA sequences code for this CDR3. The chain has TRBV7-3 and TRBJ2-5; possible D gene TRBD1, 5 bases. This CDR3 has 13 residues. The germline gives CDR1 SGHTA, CDR2 FQGTGA. Trimming shortened V by 3 bases and J by 3 bases, and 8 bases separated the two germline ends. The CDR3 bases are TGTGCCAGCAGCTTCGGCAGGGAAGAGACCCAGTACTTC. Translating gives CASSFGREETQYF.

The rearrangement joins TRBV19 to TRBJ2-7; 8 bases are a match to TRBD1. Per the germline V gene, CDR1 is LNHDA and CDR2 is SQIVND (reference sequence). V was clipped by 3 bases and J by 2 bases; unmatched bases: 0. CDR3 length: 13 residues. The CDR3, as DNA: TGTGCCAGTAGTATGACAGGGGCCTACGAGCAGTACTTC. This gives the protein CASSMTGAYEQYF.

The V gene is TRBV5-1, the J gene TRBJ1-2; tentatively, D is TRBD1 (5 bases). Trimming pared 0 bases from V and 5 bases from J, leaving 14 bases between. CDR1 is SGHRS and CDR2 is YFSETQ in the germline V gene. The CDR3 contains 15 residues. The CDR3 DNA reads TGCGCCAGCAGCTTGGGTGGACACACGAGGTATGGCTACACCTTC. Translation gives CASSLGGHTRYGYTF.

The rearrangement links TRBV5-1 to TRBJ1-3, with D possibly being TRBD1 (6 bases). Looked up from germline, CDR1 is SGHRS and CDR2 is YFSETQ. With 3 bases removed from V and 0 bases from J, the gap between germline ends came to 10 bases. The CDR3 has 15 residues. CDR3 in amino acids: CASSSTGISGNTIYF. The CDR3 region has the DNA TGCGCCAGCAGCTCGACAGGCATCTCTGGAAACACCATATATTTT.

V usage is TRBV2 and J usage is TRBJ2-7, with D perhaps TRBD2 (5 bases). CDR1 and CDR2 (germline): SNHLY, FYNNEI. The CDR3 runs 13 residues. The V end lost 7 bases, the J end lost 2 bases, and 12 bases lay between the germline ends. CDR3 nucleotide sequence: TGTGCCAGCAACAGCGGCACGACCTACGAGCAGTACTTC. This codes for CASNSGTTYEQYF.

This clone appeared once. The rearrangement uses TRBV29-1 and TRBJ1-1; TRBD1 agrees at 9 bases. There are 14 residues in the CDR3. Losses at the gene ends were 8 bases for V and 5 bases for J; bases not matched to a gene: 12. The germline V gene encodes CDR1 SQVTM and CDR2 ANQGSEA. CDR3 loop: CSFTGTGTGTEAFF. The CDR3 DNA reads TGCAGCTTCACGGGGACAGGGACTGGTACTGAAGCTTTCTTT.

This clone was seen once. V is TRBV27 and J is TRBJ2-7; 7 bases map to TRBD1. J gave up 3 bases and V 3 bases, and 8 bases lay outside the gene matches. CDR1 and CDR2 (germline): MNHEY, SMNVEV (reference sequence). This CDR3 has 15 residues. Written as DNA, the CDR3 is TGTGCCAGCAGTTTCCTCAGGGGGTTTAGCTACGAGCAGTACTTC. Translated: CASSFLRGFSYEQYF.

V and J are TRBV19 and TRBJ1-5, with D unclear. The CDR3 is 18 residues long. CDR1 is LNHDA and CDR2 is SQIVND in the germline V gene (reference sequence). V was cut by 3 bases and J by 0 bases, with 18 bases left in between. CDR3 coding DNA: TGTGCCAGTAGTATTCAGATGGGAGGTTCCTATAGCAATCAGCCCCAGCATTTT. It encodes CASSIQMGGSYSNQPQHF. Using reference TRBV19 and TRBJ1-5 for the parts outside the CDR3, the full variable domain is DGGITQSPKYLFRKEGQNVTLSCEQNLNHDAMYWYRQDPGQGLRLIYYSQIVNDFQKGDIAEGYSVSREKKESFPLTVTSAQKNPTAFYLCASSIQMGGSYSNQPQHFGDGTRLSIL.

This CDR3 reads CSARFGTEQYF. CDR3 coding DNA: TGCAGTGCTCGGTTCGGGACGGAGCAGTACTTC. The V and J genes are TRBV20-1 and TRBJ2-7; D might be TRBD1 or TRBD2, each matching 5 bases. Germline V lookup: CDR1 DFQATT, CDR2 SNEGSKA (reference sequence). The V end was cut by 5 bases, the J end by 7 bases, with 12 bases between. This CDR3 is 11 amino acids long.

This sequence joins TRBV4-2 and TRBJ2-7; unclear D gene. This CDR3 contains 13 residues. The germline CDR1 and CDR2 sequences are LGHNA and YNFKEQ. Trimming shortened V by 0 bases and J by 7 bases, and 10 bases separated the two germline ends. In nucleotides, the CDR3 is TGTGCCAGCAGCCAAGACCTTGCTGCGGAGCAGTACTTC. It encodes CASSQDLAAEQYF.

The V gene is TRBV2, the J gene TRBJ1-1; D is uncertain. CDR3 length: 13 residues. V lost 1 base to trimming and J lost 1 base, with 4 bases between them. CDR1 is SNHLY, CDR2 FYNNEI, per germline. CDR3 DNA: TGTGCCAGCAGTGAAGAGTGGAACACTGAAGCTTTCTTT. It encodes CASSEEWNTEAFF. Complete variable domain (other parts from reference TRBV2 and TRBJ1-1): EPEVTQTPSHQVTQMGQEVILRCVPISNHLYFYWYRQILGQKVEFLVSFYNNEISEKSEIFDDQFSVERPDGSNFTLKIRSTKLEDSAMYFCASSEEWNTEAFFGQGTRLTVV.

The rearrangement uses TRBV29-1 and TRBJ2-7; D not certain. With 5 bases removed from V and 7 bases from J, the gap between germline ends came to 18 bases. The germline gives CDR1 SQVTM, CDR2 ANQGSEA. The CDR3 covers 13 residues. In DNA, the CDR3 is TGCAGCGTTCGAGCTCTTCTTATTGAGGAGCAGTACTTC. Translating gives CSVRALLIEEQYF.

The V gene is TRBV11-3, the J gene TRBJ2-7; D not certain. The germline V gene has CDR1 SGHNT and CDR2 YENEEA. Deletions cut 9 bases from V and 5 bases from J, with 14 bases between. CDR3 length equals 12 residues. The CDR3 sequence is CARRGRPDEQYF. The CDR3 region has the DNA TGTGCCAGAAGAGGCCGCCCCGACGAGCAGTACTTC.

This chain links TRBV7-2 with TRBJ1-1; tentatively, D is TRBD1 (5 bases). The CDR3 runs 15 residues. V was shortened by 1 base and J by 5 bases, with 14 bases between the two germline ends. Germline CDR1 and CDR2: SGHTA and FQGNSA. The CDR3 is CASSLGIGTGTEAFF. The CDR3 DNA sequence: TGTGCCAGCAGCTTAGGGATCGGGACGGGAACTGAAGCTTTCTTT.

The gene calls are TRBV5-4 and TRBJ2-5; D unclear. CDR3 length: 14 residues. Trimming took off 1 base at V and 3 bases at J, with 10 bases between the two ends. Germline lookup yields CDR1 SGHNT and CDR2 YYREEE (reference sequence). CDR3 region: CASSLIGSEETQYF. In nucleotides, the CDR3 is TGTGCCAGCAGCTTGATCGGCAGTGAAGAGACCCAGTACTTC.

This chain connects TRBV9 to TRBJ2-5; 8 nucleotides match TRBD2. Germline V CDR1 and CDR2: SGDLS, YYNGEE. This CDR3 spans 16 amino acids. V lost 0 bases and J lost 4; bases outside the gene matches: 8. The CDR3 DNA sequence: TGTGCCAGCAGCGTAGGTAGCGGGATCGAGGGAGAGACCCAGTACTTC. Translated: CASSVGSGIEGETQYF.

This chain joins TRBV29-1 and TRBJ2-3; the D is unclear. Trimming left V 7 bases short and J 6 bases short, with 8 bases between. The CDR3 contains 10 residues. CDR1 and CDR2 (germline): SQVTM, ANQGSEA. The CDR3 spells CSGALDTQYF. The CDR3, as DNA: TGCAGCGGGGCGTTGGATACGCAGTATTTT.

This sequence joins TRBV2 and TRBJ1-2; TRBD1 matches 7 bases. The CDR3 sequence is 13 residues long. In germline, CDR1 is SNHLY, CDR2 FYNNEI. Trimming took 5 bases from V and 7 from J; bases not matched to a gene: 7. The CDR3 is CASSTGPGGGYTF. CDR3 DNA: TGTGCCAGCAGTACAGGGCCAGGGGGTGGCTACACCTTC.